This TCR beta chain was sequenced during a study of shared clonotypes between healthy human individuals. General observations from the study: An effect of sequencing depth on clonotype sharing among donors was expected.

Naive CD8 isolation took CD45RO-negative cells positively selected for CCR7 and excluded terminally differentiated effector memory CD45RA+ cells. The repertoire was sequenced with immunoSEQ multiplex PCR; TCRdb's copy has only in-frame clones and lacks some. The repertoire consists of about 700,000 clones, with roughly nine tenths occurring once and the leading ten covering approximately 24%. CDR3 length equals 15 residues. From germline, CDR1 is SGHRS and CDR2 YFSETQ. The junction had 8 bases not matched to a gene; V was cut back by 0 bases and J by 9 bases. Remarks on this clone: Its antigen is not identified.

The chain employs TRBV5-1 and TRBJ2-1; 8 bases are shared with TRBD2. Sequencing was performed on naive CD8+ T cells sorted from blood. The receptor's source is a man aged 30 to 39 in good health. The CDR3 nucleotides are TGCGCCAGCAGCTTGGGGTATAGCGGGGACGGTGAGCAGTTCTTC. Its protein is CASSLGYSGDGEQFF.